The 24 T cell receptor beta chains presented below share a single source sample, sequenced in a study of CD8+ T cells in alopecia areata. Investigators isolated RNA and reverse transcribed it into cDNA to act as the sequencing template. Measured with immunoSEQ multiplex PCR; TCRdb has only the in-frame clones, and not every one. The sample has over 250,000 clones; about 60% are singletons. Specified treatment: oral pan-JAK inhibitor, 5-10 mg twice daily. The specimen comprised CD4+ T cells sorted from blood, sampled between weeks 51 and 52, from a patient treated with tofacitinib. These TCRs come from a human donor with alopecia areata.

V and J are TRBV5-4 and TRBJ2-3; D perhaps matches TRBD1 (5 bases). CDR3 length: 13 residues. Trimming stripped 2 bases from V and 4 bases from J, with 8 bases between. Germline V lookup: CDR1 SGHNT, CDR2 YYREEE (reference sequence). DNA for the CDR3: TGTGCCAGCAGCTTCCAAGGGGCAGATACGCAGTATTTT. Translating it yields CASSFQGADTQYF.

This chain links TRBV7-9 with TRBJ2-3, with 8 bases matching TRBD2. Germline V gene sequence: CDR1 SEHNR, CDR2 FQNEAQ (reference sequence). The CDR3 loop spans 13 amino acids. Trimming took 11 bases from V and 6 from J; bases not matched to a gene: 10. The CDR3 DNA sequence: TGTGCCGGCTCACGGGGGGGCGAGGATACGCAGTATTTT. Translating gives CAGSRGGEDTQYF.

This clone appeared a few times. The rearrangement links TRBV29-1 to TRBJ1-2; 10 positions agree with TRBD1. CDR1 and CDR2 from the germline V gene are SQVTM and ANQGSEA. Trimming cost V 5 bases and J 4 bases; bases outside gene matches: 1. The length of the CDR3 is 12 residues. The CDR3 sequence is CSVRQGAYGYTF. DNA for the CDR3: TGCAGCGTTCGACAGGGGGCCTATGGCTACACCTTC.

The chain carries TRBV30 and TRBJ1-1; 7 bases line up with TRBD1. The germline V gene encodes CDR1 GTSNPN and CDR2 SVGIG (reference sequence). The junction had 10 bases not matched to a gene; V was cut back by 3 bases and J by 6 bases. This CDR3 has 14 amino acids. DNA of the CDR3: TGTGCCTGGAGAGCCGACGGGACAGTTGCTGAAGCTTTCTTT. Protein sequence: CAWRADGTVAEAFF.

V usage is TRBV25-1 and J usage is TRBJ2-7; no reliable D call. V was pared by 7 bases and J by 6 bases, with 10 bases between. The germline V gene encodes CDR1 MGHDK and CDR2 SYGVNS. CDR3 length equals 11 residues. The chain's CDR3 is CASNRFGEQYF. The CDR3, as DNA: TGTGCCAGCAATCGGTTTGGCGAGCAGTACTTC.

The chain employs TRBV15 and TRBJ2-3; 8 nucleotides align to TRBD2. CDR1 is LNHNV and CDR2 is YYDKDF in the germline V gene (reference sequence). V lost 8 bases to trimming and J lost 2 bases; unmatched junction nucleotides: 12. The CDR3 sequence is 16 residues long. CDR3 DNA sequence: TGTGCCACCTCTCGCGGGGGGCCTCGGAACACAGATACGCAGTATTTT. Translating it yields CATSRGGPRNTDTQYF.

The rearrangement uses TRBV7-6 and TRBJ2-5; D may be TRBD1 or TRBD2 (6 bases each). Trimming stripped 5 bases from V and 5 bases from J, with 12 bases between. CDR3 length equals 13 residues. From germline, CDR1 is SGHVS and CDR2 FNYEAQ. The CDR3 DNA is TGTGCCAGCAGCCGGGGGCCCAGTGAGACCCAGTACTTC. Translated: CASSRGPSETQYF.

This clone turned up a few times. V gene TRBV13 combines with J gene TRBJ2-1; D could derive from TRBD1 or TRBD2 (5 bases each). Germline V gene sequence: CDR1 PRHDT, CDR2 FYEKMQ (reference sequence). The V end lost 5 bases, the J end lost 2 bases, and 13 bases lay between the germline ends. This CDR3 comprises 15 residues. CDR3: CASSLPGGTYNEQFF. The CDR3 region has the DNA TGTGCCAGCAGCCTCCCTGGGGGAACCTACAATGAGCAGTTCTTC.

In this sample, this clone turned up once. The genes are TRBV20-1 and TRBJ2-7; D remains unclear. Trimming took 2 bases from V and 6 from J, leaving 8 bases between them. The CDR3 totals 11 residues. The V gene's germline CDR1 is DFQATT and CDR2 SNEGSKA (reference sequence). The DNA for the CDR3 is TGCAGTGCTAGAAGCAGAACCGAGCAGTACTTC. The encoded protein is CSARSRTEQYF.

The chain joins TRBV30 to TRBJ1-5; D is undetermined. The CDR3 covers 14 residues. Germline V gene sequence: CDR1 GTSNPN, CDR2 SVGIG (reference sequence). V was trimmed by 4 bases and J by 1 base, leaving 11 bases between them. The CDR3: CAWNEGTSNQPQHF. CDR3 DNA sequence: TGTGCCTGGAACGAGGGCACGAGCAATCAGCCCCAGCATTTT.

The rearrangement links TRBV6-5 to TRBJ2-7; a possible D gene is TRBD2 (7 bases). Trimming removed 6 bases from V and 2 bases from J, with 17 bases in between. In germline, CDR1 is MNHEY, CDR2 SVGAGI. The CDR3 covers 15 residues. CDR3 nucleotide sequence: TGTGCCAGCAGCGCCCCGAGGCGGGGGCCCTACGAGCAGTACTTC. Translation gives CASSAPRRGPYEQYF.

This rearrangement joins TRBV5-1 to TRBJ2-5; TRBD1 matches 9 bases. The V gene end was trimmed by 2 bases and the J gene end by 5 bases; junction bases not matched to a gene: 7. The CDR3 is 15 amino acids. CDR1 SGHRS and CDR2 YFSETQ come from the germline V gene. The CDR3 bases are TGCGCCAGCAGCTTTGGGGACAGGGATGTGGAGACCCAGTACTTC. Protein product: CASSFGDRDVETQYF.

The chain is built from TRBV6-5 and TRBJ1-3, with D possibly TRBD1 on 6 matching bases. Looked up from germline, CDR1 is MNHEY and CDR2 is SVGAGI. The CDR3 extends over 14 amino acids. V lost 6 bases and J lost 4, with 13 bases in between. CDR3 protein: CASSPGASGNTIYF. In nucleotides, the CDR3 is TGTGCCAGCAGCCCAGGGGCATCGGGAAACACCATATATTTT.

The chain carries TRBV30 and TRBJ2-5; 10 bases line up with TRBD1. With V trimmed by 2 bases and J by 5 bases, 5 bases remained unmatched. Per the germline V gene, CDR1 is GTSNPN and CDR2 is SVGIG (reference sequence). This CDR3 is built from 14 residues. The chain's CDR3 is CAWSRDRGRETQYF. Here the CDR3 DNA reads TGTGCCTGGAGTCGGGACAGGGGCCGTGAGACCCAGTACTTC.

The DNA for the CDR3 is TGTGCCAGCAGTCTACCCGGCGGGCGAGAGACCCAGTACTTC. Translated, it gives CASSLPGGRETQYF. The rearrangement joins TRBV6-1 to TRBJ2-5; possibly TRBD2 for D (5 bases). The CDR3 length is 14 residues. Per the germline V gene, CDR1 is MNHNS and CDR2 is SASEGT. V shed 5 bases and J shed 4 bases, with 14 bases lying between them.

This clone was recorded a few times. The rearrangement uses TRBV7-8 and TRBJ2-7; the D is unclear. Germline lookup yields CDR1 SGHVS and CDR2 FQNEAQ. The CDR3 has 13 amino acids. The V gene lost 5 bases and the J gene lost 7 bases, with 15 bases spanning the gap. CDR3 in amino acids: CASSRTETREQYF. The CDR3 nucleotides are TGTGCCAGCAGCCGAACAGAGACCAGGGAGCAGTACTTC.

The CDR3 DNA follows: TGTGCCAGCAGTTTATGGGGTCGCGGTTCCTACGAGCAGTACTTC. Translated, it gives CASSLWGRGSYEQYF. The chain recombines TRBV27 with TRBJ2-7; D is ambiguous. Germline CDR1 is MNHEY and CDR2 is SMNVEV (reference sequence). The V end was cut by 1 base, the J end by 1 base, with 11 bases between. The CDR3 is 15 amino acids.

This rearrangement joins TRBV4-1 to TRBJ1-2; D is unresolved. The CDR3 is made up of 19 amino acids. Trimming removed 1 base at V and 4 bases at J, with 25 bases between. CDR1 is MGHRA, CDR2 YSYEKL, per germline. The CDR3 bases are TGCGCCAGCAGCCAAGGCGGTAGAGAGTTCCTTCGAAACATCTATGGCTACACCTTC. This encodes CASSQGGREFLRNIYGYTF.

V is TRBV6-5 and J is TRBJ1-1, with D tentatively TRBD1 (5 bases). Trimming took 4 bases from V and 7 from J, leaving 10 bases between them. CDR3 length: 12 amino acids. Looked up from germline, CDR1 is MNHEY and CDR2 is SVGAGI. CDR3 amino acids: CASSSIDSEAFF. The CDR3 region has the DNA TGTGCCAGCAGTTCTATAGACAGTGAAGCTTTCTTT.

The V gene is TRBV18, the J gene TRBJ1-2; 9 bases agree with TRBD1. J was trimmed by 7 bases and V by 6 bases; bases with no gene match: 9. This CDR3 comprises 14 residues. The germline CDR1 and CDR2 sequences are KGHSH and LQKENI. Here the CDR3 reads CASSGDGQGSGYTF. The CDR3 DNA follows: TGTGCCAGCTCCGGCGATGGACAGGGGAGTGGCTACACCTTC.

The chain couples TRBV4-1 to TRBJ2-4; 9 bases are shared with TRBD1. The CDR3 totals 16 residues. Germline CDR1 is MGHRA and CDR2 is YSYEKL. The V and J ends lost 4 bases and 7 bases, in that order; junction bases with no gene match: 11. CDR3 loop: CASSLDRGRLRNIQYF. The CDR3 region has the DNA TGCGCCAGCAGCCTGGACAGGGGAAGGTTGAGGAACATTCAGTACTTC.

As concerns this clone: Other DNA variants within this sample encode the same CDR3. V gene TRBV15 combines with J gene TRBJ1-2, with D perhaps matching TRBD1 (6 bases). Germline CDR1 LNHNV, CDR2 YYDKDF (reference sequence). V lost 0 bases, J lost 2 bases, and 7 bases lay in between. The CDR3 covers 14 residues. The CDR3 is CATSRDQGNYGYTF. The CDR3 bases are TGTGCCACCAGCAGAGATCAGGGGAACTATGGCTACACCTTC.

This clone was detected ten times or more. The chain combines TRBV5-4 with TRBJ2-5, with a possible D match to TRBD1 (6 bases). Germline V gives CDR1 SGHNT, CDR2 YYREEE (reference sequence). V was cut by 5 bases and J by 6 bases, with 14 bases left in between. The CDR3 totals 13 residues. The CDR3 region is CASSSGQRQTQYF. The CDR3 nucleotides are TGTGCCAGCAGTTCCGGACAGCGCCAGACCCAGTACTTC.

In its sample, this clone was seen once. This rearrangement joins TRBV19 to TRBJ1-2; no reliable D call. The V end was cut by 1 base, the J end by 8 bases, with 5 bases between. The CDR3 runs 11 residues. Germline CDR1 LNHDA, CDR2 SQIVND (reference sequence). The CDR3 DNA reads TGTGCCAGTAGTATAGGAGGCGGCTACACCTTC. Translated: CASSIGGGYTF.